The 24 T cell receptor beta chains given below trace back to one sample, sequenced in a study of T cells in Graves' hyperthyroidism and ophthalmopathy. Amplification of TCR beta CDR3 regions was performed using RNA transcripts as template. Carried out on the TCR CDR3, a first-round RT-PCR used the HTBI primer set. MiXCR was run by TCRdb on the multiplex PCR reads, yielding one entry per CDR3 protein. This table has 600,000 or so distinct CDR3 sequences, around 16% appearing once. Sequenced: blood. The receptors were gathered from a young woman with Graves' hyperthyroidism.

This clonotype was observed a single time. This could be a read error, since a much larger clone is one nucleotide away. CDR3: CASSPTPTNGKLFF. The CDR3 DNA reads TGTGCCAGCTCACCAACCCCAACTAATGGAAAACTGTTTTTT. The chain links TRBV18 to TRBJ1-4; no reliable D call. This CDR3 region has 14 residues. Germline CDR1 KGHSH, CDR2 LQKENI.

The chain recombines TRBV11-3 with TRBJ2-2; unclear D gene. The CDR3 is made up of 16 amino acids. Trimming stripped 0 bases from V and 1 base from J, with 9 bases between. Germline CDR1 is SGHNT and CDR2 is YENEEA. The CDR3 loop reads CASSLDRWENTGELFF. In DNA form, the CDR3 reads TGTGCCAGCAGCTTAGACAGATGGGAGAACACCGGGGAGCTGTTTTTT.

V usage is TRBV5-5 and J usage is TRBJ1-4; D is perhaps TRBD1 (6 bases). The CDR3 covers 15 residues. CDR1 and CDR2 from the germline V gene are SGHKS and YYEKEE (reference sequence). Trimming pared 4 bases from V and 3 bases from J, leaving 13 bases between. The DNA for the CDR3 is TGTGCCAGCAGCCCCAGGGACACCTCTAATGAAAAACTGTTTTTT. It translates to CASSPRDTSNEKLFF.

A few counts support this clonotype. CDR3 loop: CASSLTRDSEAFF. The CDR3 DNA reads as TGTGCCAGCAGCTTAACTCGCGACAGCGAAGCTTTCTTT. The chain combines TRBV7-3 with TRBJ1-1; a weak D match, TRBD1 (5 bases). Trimming took 0 bases from V and 8 from J, leaving 10 bases between them. The CDR3 extends over 13 amino acids. The germline gives CDR1 SGHTA, CDR2 FQGTGA.

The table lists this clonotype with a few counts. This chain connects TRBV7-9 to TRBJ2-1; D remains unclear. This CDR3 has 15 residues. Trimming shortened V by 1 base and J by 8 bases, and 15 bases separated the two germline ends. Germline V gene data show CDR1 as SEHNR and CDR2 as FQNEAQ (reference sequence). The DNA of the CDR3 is TGTGCCAGCAGCTTAGAGCTCGACGCGAACTATGAGCAGTTCTTC. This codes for CASSLELDANYEQFF.

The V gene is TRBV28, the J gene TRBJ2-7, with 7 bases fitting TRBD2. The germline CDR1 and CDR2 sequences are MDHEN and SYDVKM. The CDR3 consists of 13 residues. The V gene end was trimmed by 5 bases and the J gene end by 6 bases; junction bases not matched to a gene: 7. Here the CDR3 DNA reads TGTGCCAGCAGTCCGCTCTCGGGAGGCGAGCAGTACTTC. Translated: CASSPLSGGEQYF.

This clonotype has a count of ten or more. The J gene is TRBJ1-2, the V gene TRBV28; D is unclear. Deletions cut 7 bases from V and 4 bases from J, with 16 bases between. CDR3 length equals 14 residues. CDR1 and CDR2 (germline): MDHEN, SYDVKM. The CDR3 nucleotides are TGTGCCAGCACCCCGAGTGGGTACGGCTATGGCTACACCTTC. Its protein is CASTPSGYGYGYTF.

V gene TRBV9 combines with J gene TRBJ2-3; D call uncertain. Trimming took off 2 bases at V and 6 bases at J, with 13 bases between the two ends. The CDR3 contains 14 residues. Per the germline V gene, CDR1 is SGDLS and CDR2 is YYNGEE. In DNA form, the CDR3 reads TGTGCCAGCAGCGTCCTACCGCGAGACGATACGCAGTATTTT. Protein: CASSVLPRDDTQYF.

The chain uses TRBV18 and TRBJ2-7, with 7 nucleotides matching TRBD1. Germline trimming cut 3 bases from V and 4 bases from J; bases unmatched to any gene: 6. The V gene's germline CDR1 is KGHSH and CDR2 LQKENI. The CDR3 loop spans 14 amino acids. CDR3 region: CASSPSTGVYEQYF. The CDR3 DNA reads TGTGCCAGCTCACCCTCCACAGGGGTGTACGAGCAGTACTTC.

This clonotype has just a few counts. The CDR3 DNA reads as TGTGCCAGCAGCCCATTAAACGGATTAGCGGGAGCTACAGATACGCAGTATTTT. This codes for CASSPLNGLAGATDTQYF. This chain uses TRBV27 with TRBJ2-3; 9 bases fit TRBD2. Trimming at V came to 6 bases and at J to 3 bases, leaving 16 bases not matched to a gene. CDR1 MNHEY and CDR2 SMNVEV come from the germline V gene (reference sequence). CDR3 size: 18 residues.

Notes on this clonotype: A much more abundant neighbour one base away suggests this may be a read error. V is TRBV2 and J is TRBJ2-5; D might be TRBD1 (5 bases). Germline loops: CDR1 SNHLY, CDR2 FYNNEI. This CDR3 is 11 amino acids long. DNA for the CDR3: TGTGCCAGCGGTGAGAACCAGGGCCGGTACTTC. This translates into CASGENQGRYF.

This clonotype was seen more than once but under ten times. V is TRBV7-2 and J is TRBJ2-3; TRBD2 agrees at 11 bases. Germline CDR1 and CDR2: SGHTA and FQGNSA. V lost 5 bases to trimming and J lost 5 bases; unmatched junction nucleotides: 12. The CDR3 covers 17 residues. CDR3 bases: TGTGCCAGCAGCCCAACCTTCATCGGACTAGCGGGAGATACGCAGTATTTT. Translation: CASSPTFIGLAGDTQYF.

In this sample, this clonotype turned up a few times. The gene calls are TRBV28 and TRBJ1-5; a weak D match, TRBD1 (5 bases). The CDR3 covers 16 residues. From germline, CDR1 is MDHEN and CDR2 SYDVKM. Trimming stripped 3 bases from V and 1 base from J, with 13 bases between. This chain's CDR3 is CASSFSRGVSNQPQHF. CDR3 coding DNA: TGTGCCAGCAGTTTTTCGAGAGGGGTAAGCAATCAGCCCCAGCATTTT.

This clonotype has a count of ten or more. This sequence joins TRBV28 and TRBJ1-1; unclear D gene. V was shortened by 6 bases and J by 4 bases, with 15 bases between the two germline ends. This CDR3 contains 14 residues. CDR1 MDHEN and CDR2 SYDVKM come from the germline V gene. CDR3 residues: CASSFRGPGTEAFF. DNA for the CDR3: TGTGCCAGCAGCTTCCGTGGTCCGGGCACTGAAGCTTTCTTT.

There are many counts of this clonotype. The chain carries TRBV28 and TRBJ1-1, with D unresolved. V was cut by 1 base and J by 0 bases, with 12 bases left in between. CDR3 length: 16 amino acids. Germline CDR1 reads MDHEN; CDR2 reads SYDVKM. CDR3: CASSLSPALMNTEAFF. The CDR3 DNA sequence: TGTGCCAGCAGTTTATCCCCGGCATTGATGAACACTGAAGCTTTCTTT. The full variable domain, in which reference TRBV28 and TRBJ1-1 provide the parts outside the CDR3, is DVKVTQSSRYLVKRTGEKVFLECVQDMDHENMFWYRQDPGLGLRLIYFSYDVKMKEKGDIPEGYSVSREKKERFSLILESASTNQTSMYLCASSLSPALMNTEAFFGQGTRLTVV.

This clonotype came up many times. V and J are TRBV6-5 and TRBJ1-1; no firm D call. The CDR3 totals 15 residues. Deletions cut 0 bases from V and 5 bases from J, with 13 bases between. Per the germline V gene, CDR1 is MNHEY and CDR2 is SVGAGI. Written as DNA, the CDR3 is TGTGCCAGCAGTTACTCTGTAGCGGGGAGGACTGAAGCTTTCTTT. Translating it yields CASSYSVAGRTEAFF.

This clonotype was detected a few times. DNA for the CDR3: TGTGCCAGCAGCTTAGGGCCAGTAAACCGTGCGAACACTGAAGCTTTCTTT. As protein: CASSLGPVNRANTEAFF. The J gene is TRBJ1-1, the V gene TRBV7-3; D ambiguous. V was cut by 2 bases and J by 1 base, with 17 bases left in between. This CDR3 has 17 amino acids. The germline V gene encodes CDR1 SGHTA and CDR2 FQGTGA.

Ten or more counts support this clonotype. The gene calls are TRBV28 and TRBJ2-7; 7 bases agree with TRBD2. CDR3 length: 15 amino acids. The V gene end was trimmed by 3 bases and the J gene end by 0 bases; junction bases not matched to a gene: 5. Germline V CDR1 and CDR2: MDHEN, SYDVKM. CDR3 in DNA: TGTGCCAGCAGTTTCGTGGGCGGGAGCTCCTACGAGCAGTACTTC. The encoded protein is CASSFVGGSSYEQYF.

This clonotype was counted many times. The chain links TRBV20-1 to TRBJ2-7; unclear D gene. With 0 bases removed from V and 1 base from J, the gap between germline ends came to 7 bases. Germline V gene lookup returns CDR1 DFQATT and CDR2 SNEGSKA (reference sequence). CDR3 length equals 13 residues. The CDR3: CSARDDDSYEQYF. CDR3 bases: TGCAGTGCTAGAGATGACGATTCCTACGAGCAGTACTTC.

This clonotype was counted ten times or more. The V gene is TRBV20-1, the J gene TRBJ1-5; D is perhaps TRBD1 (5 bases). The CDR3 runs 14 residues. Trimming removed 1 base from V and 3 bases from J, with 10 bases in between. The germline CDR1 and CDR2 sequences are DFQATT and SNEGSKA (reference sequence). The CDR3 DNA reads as TGCAGTGCTAGAGCCGGGACTCTCAATCAGCCCCAGCATTTT. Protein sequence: CSARAGTLNQPQHF.

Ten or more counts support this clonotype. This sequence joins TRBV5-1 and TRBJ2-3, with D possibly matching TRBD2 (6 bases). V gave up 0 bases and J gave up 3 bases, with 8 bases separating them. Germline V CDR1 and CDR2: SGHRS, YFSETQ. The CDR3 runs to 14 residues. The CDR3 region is CASSLAAGTDTQYF. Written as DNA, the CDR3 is TGCGCCAGCAGCTTGGCCGCGGGGACAGATACGCAGTATTTT.

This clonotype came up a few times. CDR3 in amino acids: CASSSGREAYNEQFF. The CDR3 bases are TGCGCCAGCAGTTCCGGGCGGGAGGCATACAATGAGCAGTTCTTC. This rearrangement joins TRBV5-1 to TRBJ2-1; 8 bases match TRBD2. With V trimmed by 5 bases and J by 4 bases, 8 bases remained unmatched. CDR1 SGHRS and CDR2 YFSETQ come from the germline V gene. CDR3 length: 15 amino acids.

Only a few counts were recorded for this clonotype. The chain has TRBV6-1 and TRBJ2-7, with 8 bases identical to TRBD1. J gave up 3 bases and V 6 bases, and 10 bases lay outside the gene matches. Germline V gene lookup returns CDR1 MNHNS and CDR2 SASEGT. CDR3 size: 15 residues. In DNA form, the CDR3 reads TGTGCCAGCAGCTTGCTGAGGACAGGGATCTACGAGCAGTACTTC. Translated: CASSLLRTGIYEQYF.

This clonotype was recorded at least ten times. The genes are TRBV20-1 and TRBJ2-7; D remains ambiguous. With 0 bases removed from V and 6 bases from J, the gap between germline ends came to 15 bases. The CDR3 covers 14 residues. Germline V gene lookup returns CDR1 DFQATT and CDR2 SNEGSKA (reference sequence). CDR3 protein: CSAREGGLKGEQYF. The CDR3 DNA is TGCAGTGCTAGAGAAGGCGGCCTCAAGGGCGAGCAGTACTTC.